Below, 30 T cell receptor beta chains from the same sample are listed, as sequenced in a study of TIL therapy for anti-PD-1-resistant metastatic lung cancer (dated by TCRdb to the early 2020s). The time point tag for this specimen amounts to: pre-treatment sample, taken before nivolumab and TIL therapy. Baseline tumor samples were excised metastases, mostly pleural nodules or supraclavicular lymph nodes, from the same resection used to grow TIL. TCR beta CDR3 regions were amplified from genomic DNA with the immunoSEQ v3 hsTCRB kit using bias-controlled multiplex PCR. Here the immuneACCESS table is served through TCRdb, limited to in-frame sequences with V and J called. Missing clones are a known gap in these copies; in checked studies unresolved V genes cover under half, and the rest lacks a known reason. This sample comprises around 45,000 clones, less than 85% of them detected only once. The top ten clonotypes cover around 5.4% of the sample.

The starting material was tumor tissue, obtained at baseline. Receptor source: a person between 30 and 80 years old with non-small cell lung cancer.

The CDR3 is CSFSEADTQYF. The CDR3 DNA sequence: TGCAGCTTCTCGGAGGCAGATACGCAGTATTTT. The V gene is TRBV29-1, the J gene TRBJ2-3; D possibly corresponds to TRBD2 (5 bases). Germline CDR1 SQVTM, CDR2 ANQGSEA. Trimming left V 8 bases short and J 4 bases short, with 10 bases between. The CDR3 runs 11 residues.

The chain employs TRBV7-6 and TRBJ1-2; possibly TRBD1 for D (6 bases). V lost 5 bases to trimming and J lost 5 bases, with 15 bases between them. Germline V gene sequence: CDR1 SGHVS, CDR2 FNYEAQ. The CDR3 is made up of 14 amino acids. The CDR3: CASSPGQAIYGYTF. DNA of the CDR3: TGTGCCAGCAGCCCGGGACAAGCCATTTATGGCTACACCTTC.

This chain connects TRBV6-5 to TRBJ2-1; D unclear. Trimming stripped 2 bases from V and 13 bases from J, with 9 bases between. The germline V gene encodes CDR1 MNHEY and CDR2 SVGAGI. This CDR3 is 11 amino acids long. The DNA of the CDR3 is TGTGCCAGCAGTTACCGCCACATACAGTTCTTC. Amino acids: CASSYRHIQFF.

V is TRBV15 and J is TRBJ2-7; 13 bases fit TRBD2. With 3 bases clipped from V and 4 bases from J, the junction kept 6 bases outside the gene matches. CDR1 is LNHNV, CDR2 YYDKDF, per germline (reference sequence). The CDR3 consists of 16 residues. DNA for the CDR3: TGTGCCACCAGCAGTGGCGGACTAGCGGGGGAATACGAGCAGTACTTC. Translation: CATSSGGLAGEYEQYF.

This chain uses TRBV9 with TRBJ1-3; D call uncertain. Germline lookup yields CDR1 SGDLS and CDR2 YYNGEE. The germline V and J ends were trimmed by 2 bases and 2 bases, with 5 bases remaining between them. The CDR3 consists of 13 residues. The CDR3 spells CASSVAAGNTIYF. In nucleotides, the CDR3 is TGTGCCAGCAGCGTCGCGGCTGGAAACACCATATATTTT. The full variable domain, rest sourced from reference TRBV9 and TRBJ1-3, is DSGVTQTPKHLITATGQRVTLRCSPRSGDLSVYWYQQSLDQGLQFLIQYYNGEERAKGNILERFSAQQFPDLHSELNLSSLELGDSALYFCASSVAAGNTIYFGEGSWLTVV.

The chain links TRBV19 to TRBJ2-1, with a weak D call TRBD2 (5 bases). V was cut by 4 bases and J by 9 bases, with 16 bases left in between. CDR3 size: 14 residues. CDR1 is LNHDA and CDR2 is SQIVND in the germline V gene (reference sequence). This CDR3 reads CASSTHRGVPEQFF. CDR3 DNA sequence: TGTGCCAGTAGTACCCATCGGGGTGTCCCTGAGCAGTTCTTC.

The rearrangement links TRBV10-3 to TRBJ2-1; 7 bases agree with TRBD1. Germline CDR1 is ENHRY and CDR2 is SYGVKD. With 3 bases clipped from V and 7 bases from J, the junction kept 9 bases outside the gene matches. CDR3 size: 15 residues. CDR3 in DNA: TGTGCCATCAGTGAAGGGCCCAGGGGGTTGAATGAGCAGTTCTTC. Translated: CAISEGPRGLNEQFF.

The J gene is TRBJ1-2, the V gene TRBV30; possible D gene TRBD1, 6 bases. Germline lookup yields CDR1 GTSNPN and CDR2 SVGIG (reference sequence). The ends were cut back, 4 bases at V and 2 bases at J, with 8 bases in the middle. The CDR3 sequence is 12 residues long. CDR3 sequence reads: CAWIQGNYGYTF. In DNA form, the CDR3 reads TGTGCCTGGATTCAGGGGAACTATGGCTACACCTTC.

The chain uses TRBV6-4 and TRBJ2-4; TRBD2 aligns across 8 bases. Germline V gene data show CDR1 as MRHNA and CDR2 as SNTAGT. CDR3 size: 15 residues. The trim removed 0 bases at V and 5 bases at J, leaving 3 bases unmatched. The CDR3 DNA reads TGTGCCAGCAGTGACTCAGCGGGGGCCCAAAACATTCAGTACTTC. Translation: CASSDSAGAQNIQYF.

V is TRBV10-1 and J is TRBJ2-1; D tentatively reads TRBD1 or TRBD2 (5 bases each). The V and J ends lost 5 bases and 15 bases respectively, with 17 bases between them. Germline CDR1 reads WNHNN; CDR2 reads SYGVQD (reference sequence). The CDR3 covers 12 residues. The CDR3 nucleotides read TGCGCCAGCAGTAGGGGAGACTACCATCGGTTCTTC. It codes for CASSRGDYHRFF.

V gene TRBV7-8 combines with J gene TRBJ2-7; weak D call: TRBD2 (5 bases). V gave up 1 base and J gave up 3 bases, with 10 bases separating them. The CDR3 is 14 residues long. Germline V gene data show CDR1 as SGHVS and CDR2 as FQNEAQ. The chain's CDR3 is CASSLGNRGYEQYF. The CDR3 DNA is TGTGCCAGCAGCTTAGGTAACCGGGGCTACGAGCAGTACTTC.

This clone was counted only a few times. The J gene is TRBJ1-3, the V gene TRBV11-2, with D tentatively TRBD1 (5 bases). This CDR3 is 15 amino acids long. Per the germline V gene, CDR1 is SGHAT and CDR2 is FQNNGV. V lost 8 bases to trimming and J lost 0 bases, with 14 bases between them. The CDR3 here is CASLGPGSSGNTIYF. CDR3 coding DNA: TGTGCCAGCCTTGGGCCAGGGAGCTCTGGAAACACCATATATTTT.

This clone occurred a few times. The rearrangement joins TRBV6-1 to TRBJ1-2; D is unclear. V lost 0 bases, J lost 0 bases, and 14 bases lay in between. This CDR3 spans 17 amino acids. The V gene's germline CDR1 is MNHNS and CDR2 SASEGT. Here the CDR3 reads CASSEARAEGTNYGYTF. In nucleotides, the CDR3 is TGTGCCAGCAGTGAAGCCCGGGCCGAAGGGACTAACTATGGCTACACCTTC.

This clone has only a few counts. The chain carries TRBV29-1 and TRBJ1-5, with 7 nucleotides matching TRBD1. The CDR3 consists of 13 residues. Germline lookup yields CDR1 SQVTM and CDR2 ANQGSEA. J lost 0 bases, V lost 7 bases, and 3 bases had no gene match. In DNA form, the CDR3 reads TGCAGCGGAGGGACAGATAGCAATCAGCCCCAGCATTTT. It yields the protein CSGGTDSNQPQHF. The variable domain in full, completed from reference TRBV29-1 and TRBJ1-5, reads SAVISQKPSRDICQRGTSLTIQCQVDSQVTMMFWYRQQPGQSLTLIATANQGSEATYESGFVIDKFPISRPNLTFSTLTVSNMSPEDSSIYLCSGGTDSNQPQHFGDGTRLSIL.

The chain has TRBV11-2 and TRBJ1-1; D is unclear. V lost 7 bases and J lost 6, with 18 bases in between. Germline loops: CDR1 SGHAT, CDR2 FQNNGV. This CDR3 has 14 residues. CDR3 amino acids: CASIPPRGRSEAFF. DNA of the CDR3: TGTGCCAGCATCCCGCCCCGGGGTCGCTCTGAAGCTTTCTTT.

CDR3 region: CASSLLGAVGYTF. CDR3 nucleotides: TGTGCCAGCAGTTTATTGGGGGCAGTTGGCTACACCTTC. The chain has TRBV28 and TRBJ1-2, with a tentative D call TRBD1 (6 bases). V shed 1 base and J shed 7 bases, with 10 bases lying between them. The CDR3 is 13 amino acids. Germline CDR1 and CDR2: MDHEN and SYDVKM.

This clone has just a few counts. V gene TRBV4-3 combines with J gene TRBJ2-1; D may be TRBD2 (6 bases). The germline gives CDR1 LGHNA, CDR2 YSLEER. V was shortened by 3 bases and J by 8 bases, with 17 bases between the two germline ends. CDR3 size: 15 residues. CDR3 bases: TGCGCCAGCAGCCAGAGACCGGGGGTGAGGGATGAGCAGTTCTTC. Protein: CASSQRPGVRDEQFF.

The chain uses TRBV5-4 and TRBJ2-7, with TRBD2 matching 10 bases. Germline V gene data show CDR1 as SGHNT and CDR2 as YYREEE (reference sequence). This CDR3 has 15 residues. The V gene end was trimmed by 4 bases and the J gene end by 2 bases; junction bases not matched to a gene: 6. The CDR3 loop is CASSPGLAETYEQYF. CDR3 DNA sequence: TGTGCCAGCAGCCCCGGACTAGCGGAGACCTACGAGCAGTACTTC. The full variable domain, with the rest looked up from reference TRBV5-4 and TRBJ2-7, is ETGVTQSPTHLIKTRGQQVTLRCSSQSGHNTVSWYQQALGQGPQFIFQYYREEENGRGNFPPRFSGLQFPNYSSELNVNALELDDSALYLCASSPGLAETYEQYFGPGTRLTVT.

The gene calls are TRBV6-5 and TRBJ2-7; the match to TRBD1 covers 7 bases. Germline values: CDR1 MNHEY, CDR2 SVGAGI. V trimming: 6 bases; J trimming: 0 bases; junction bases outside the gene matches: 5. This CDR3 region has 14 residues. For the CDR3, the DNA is TGTGCCAGCAGCCGGGACAGATCCTCCTACGAGCAGTACTTC. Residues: CASSRDRSSYEQYF.

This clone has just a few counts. In DNA form, the CDR3 reads TGTGCCAGCCTAGGAACGGGGTACGAGCAGTACTTC. Translation: CASLGTGYEQYF. V and J are TRBV27 and TRBJ2-7; maybe TRBD2 (5 bases). Germline V gene data show CDR1 as MNHEY and CDR2 as SMNVEV (reference sequence). The CDR3 sequence is 12 residues long. V shed 8 bases and J shed 4 bases, with 12 bases lying between them.

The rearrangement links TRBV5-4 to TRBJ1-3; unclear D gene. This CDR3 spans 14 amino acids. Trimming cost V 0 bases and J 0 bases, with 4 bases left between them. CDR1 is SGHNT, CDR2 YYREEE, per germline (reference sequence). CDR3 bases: TGTGCCAGCAGCTTGGGTCGCTCTGGAAACACCATATATTTT. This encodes CASSLGRSGNTIYF.

The CDR3 loop reads CASSTDRRNQPQHF. The DNA of the CDR3 is TGTGCCAGTAGTACAGACAGGCGCAATCAGCCCCAGCATTTT. The chain recombines TRBV19 with TRBJ1-5; D is possibly TRBD1 (6 bases). CDR3 length: 14 residues. Trimming cost V 4 bases and J 2 bases, with 9 bases left between them. Germline V gives CDR1 LNHDA, CDR2 SQIVND (reference sequence).

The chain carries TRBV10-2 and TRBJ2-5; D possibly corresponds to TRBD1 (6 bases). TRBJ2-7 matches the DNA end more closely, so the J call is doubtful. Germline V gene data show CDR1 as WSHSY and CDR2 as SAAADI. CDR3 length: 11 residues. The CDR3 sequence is CASRQGREQYF. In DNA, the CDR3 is TGCGCCAGCAGACAGGGTCGCGAGCAGTACTTC.

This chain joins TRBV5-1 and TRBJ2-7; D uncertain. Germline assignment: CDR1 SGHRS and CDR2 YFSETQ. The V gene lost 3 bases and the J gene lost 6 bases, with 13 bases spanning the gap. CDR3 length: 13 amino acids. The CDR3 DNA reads TGCGCCAGCAGCTACTACAATGTAGGCGAGCAGTACTTC. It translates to CASSYYNVGEQYF.

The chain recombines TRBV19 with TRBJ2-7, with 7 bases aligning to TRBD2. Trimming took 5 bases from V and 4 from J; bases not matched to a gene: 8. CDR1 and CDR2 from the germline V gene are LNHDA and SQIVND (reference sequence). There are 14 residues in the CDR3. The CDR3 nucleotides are TGTGCCAGTAGTCGGGGCGGGAGTGGTTACGAGCAGTACTTC. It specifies CASSRGGSGYEQYF.

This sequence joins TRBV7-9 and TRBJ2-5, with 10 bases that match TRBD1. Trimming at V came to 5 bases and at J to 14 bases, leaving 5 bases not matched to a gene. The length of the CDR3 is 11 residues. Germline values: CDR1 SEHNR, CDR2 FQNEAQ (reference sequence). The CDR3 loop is CASSLGQGIYF. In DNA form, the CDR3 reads TGTGCCAGCAGCCTGGGACAGGGGATTTACTTC. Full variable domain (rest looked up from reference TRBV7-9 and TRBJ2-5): DTGVSQNPRHKITKRGQNVTFRCDPISEHNRLYWYRQTLGQGPEFLTYFQNEAQLEKSRLLSDRFSAERPKGSFSTLEIQRTEQGDSAMYLCASSLGQGIYFGPGTRLLVL.

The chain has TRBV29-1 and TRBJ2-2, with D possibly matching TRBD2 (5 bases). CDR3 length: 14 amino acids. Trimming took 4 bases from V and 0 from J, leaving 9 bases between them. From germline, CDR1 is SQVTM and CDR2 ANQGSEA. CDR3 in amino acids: CSVGTGANTGELFF. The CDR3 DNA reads TGCAGCGTTGGTACCGGGGCGAACACCGGGGAGCTGTTTTTT.

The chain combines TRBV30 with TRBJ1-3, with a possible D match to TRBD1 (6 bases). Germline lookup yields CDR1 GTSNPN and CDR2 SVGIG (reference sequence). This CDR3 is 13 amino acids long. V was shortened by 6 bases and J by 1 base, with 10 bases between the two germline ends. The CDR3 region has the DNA TGTGCCTGCACACAGGGTTCTGGAAACACCATATATTTT. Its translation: CACTQGSGNTIYF.

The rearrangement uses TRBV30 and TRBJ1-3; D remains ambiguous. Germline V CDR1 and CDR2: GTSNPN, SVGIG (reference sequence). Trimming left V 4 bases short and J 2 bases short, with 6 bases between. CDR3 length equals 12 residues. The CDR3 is CAWKQAGNTIYF. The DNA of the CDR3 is TGTGCCTGGAAGCAGGCTGGAAACACCATATATTTT.

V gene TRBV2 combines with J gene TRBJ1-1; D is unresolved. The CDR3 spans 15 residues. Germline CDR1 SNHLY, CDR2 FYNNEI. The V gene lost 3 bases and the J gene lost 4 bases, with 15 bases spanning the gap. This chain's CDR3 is CASSEVRSPGTEAFF. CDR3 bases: TGTGCCAGCAGTGAGGTGCGCTCTCCGGGCACTGAAGCTTTCTTT.